Listed here are 25 T cell receptor beta chains from one sample, sequenced in a study of blood T cell repertoires in COVID-19. Assay: immunoSEQ multiplex PCR; the TCRdb copy retains only in-frame clones and omits some. This sample has about 320,000 clones, with approximately 91% found just once. The sample comprised PBMCs or T cells enriched from blood (not recorded which). The receptors were gathered from a woman aged 25 to 39 who had been exposed to COVID-19.

This sequence joins TRBV5-4 and TRBJ2-7; D is perhaps TRBD2 (7 bases). The CDR3 extends over 14 amino acids. V was clipped by 3 bases and J by 7 bases, with 17 bases between them. Germline V gene lookup returns CDR1 SGHNT and CDR2 YYREEE (reference sequence). This CDR3 is CASSYIGGLGEQYF. In nucleotides, the CDR3 is TGTGCCAGCAGCTACATCGGGGGGCTTGGTGAGCAGTACTTC.

As DNA, the CDR3 is TGTGCCAGCAGTTACCCTCAGGGGGCAAGGTATGGCTACACCTTC. Protein: CASSYPQGARYGYTF. V and J are TRBV6-6 and TRBJ1-2, with 8 nucleotides matching TRBD1. The CDR3 is 15 residues long. Germline CDR1 is MNHNY and CDR2 is SVGAGI (reference sequence). V gave up 2 bases and J gave up 5 bases; unmatched junction bases: 7.

Details on this clone: The same CDR3 also results from other DNA sequences found in this sample. This chain joins TRBV18 and TRBJ1-2; D uncertain. The germline CDR1 and CDR2 sequences are KGHSH and LQKENI. This CDR3 comprises 13 residues. V was pared by 2 bases and J by 5 bases, with 9 bases between. The CDR3 loop reads CASSPSTEYGYTF. DNA for the CDR3: TGTGCCAGCTCACCAAGCACAGAATATGGCTACACCTTC.

The J gene is TRBJ1-1, the V gene TRBV6-4, with D unresolved. Germline lookup yields CDR1 MRHNA and CDR2 SNTAGT. The CDR3 covers 10 residues. Trimming stripped 6 bases from V and 8 bases from J, with 7 bases between. This chain's CDR3 is CASRPGEAFF. CDR3 bases: TGTGCCAGCAGGCCAGGCGAAGCTTTCTTT.

V gene TRBV2 combines with J gene TRBJ1-4, with D tentatively TRBD1 (5 bases). CDR1 is SNHLY, CDR2 FYNNEI, per germline. Between the trimmed V and J ends, which lost 7 bases and 7 bases, there was a span of 13 bases. The CDR3 is made up of 13 amino acids. CDR3 residues: CASKGARVEKLFF. CDR3 coding DNA: TGTGCCAGCAAAGGGGCCAGGGTTGAAAAACTGTTTTTT.

V is TRBV3-1 (or the pseudogene TRBV3-2) and J is TRBJ2-1; 7 nucleotides agree with TRBD1. The germline gives CDR1 LGHDT, CDR2 YNNKEL (reference sequence). The ends lost 3 bases at V and 4 bases at J; junction bases unmatched: 15. CDR3 length equals 18 residues. This CDR3 reads CASSHDPGTVVPYNEQFF. CDR3 DNA: TGTGCCAGCAGCCACGATCCCGGGACAGTAGTCCCTTACAATGAGCAGTTCTTC.

The chain employs TRBV11-2 and TRBJ2-5; 9 positions match TRBD1. V was clipped by 4 bases and J by 14 bases; unmatched bases: 8. The CDR3 spans 12 residues. CDR1 and CDR2 from the germline V gene are SGHAT and FQNNGV. CDR3 amino acids: CASSSSTGGAYF. CDR3 nucleotide sequence: TGTGCCAGCAGCTCATCCACAGGGGGCGCCTACTTC.

This clone was recorded a few times. The chain couples TRBV18 to TRBJ1-2; 9 bases align to TRBD1. Trimming cost V 0 bases and J 5 bases; bases outside gene matches: 4. From germline, CDR1 is KGHSH and CDR2 LQKENI. CDR3 size: 15 residues. The CDR3 region has the DNA TGTGCCAGCTCACCACCGGAGACAGGGGGATATGGCTACACCTTC. Protein product: CASSPPETGGYGYTF.

V is TRBV2 and J is TRBJ1-2; 8 nucleotides align to TRBD1. With 7 bases clipped from V and 8 bases from J, the junction kept 6 bases outside the gene matches. CDR1 and CDR2 from the germline V gene are SNHLY and FYNNEI. The CDR3 sequence is 12 residues long. The CDR3 sequence: CASIDRGSGYTF. The CDR3 region has the DNA TGTGCCAGCATCGACAGGGGTAGCGGCTACACCTTC.

This rearrangement joins TRBV6-5 to TRBJ1-4; TRBD1 is a possible D gene (5 bases). V was trimmed by 6 bases and J by 0 bases, leaving 11 bases between them. CDR1 and CDR2 (germline): MNHEY, SVGAGI. This CDR3 spans 15 amino acids. This CDR3 reads CASRRDFTTNEKLFF. As DNA, the CDR3 is TGTGCCAGCAGGAGGGACTTCACAACTAATGAAAAACTGTTTTTT.

V is TRBV15 and J is TRBJ2-7; a possible D gene is TRBD2 (7 bases). Trimming stripped 0 bases from V and 0 bases from J, with 12 bases between. This CDR3 is 16 amino acids long. Germline assignment: CDR1 LNHNV and CDR2 YYDKDF (reference sequence). The CDR3 region is CATSRDQGGASYEQYF. DNA for the CDR3: TGTGCCACCAGCAGAGATCAAGGGGGGGCCTCCTACGAGCAGTACTTC.

This rearrangement joins TRBV18 to TRBJ1-1; TRBD1 agrees at 8 bases. This CDR3 comprises 14 residues. The V segment lost 5 bases and the J segment 3 bases; nucleotides outside the gene matches: 5. The germline V gene has CDR1 KGHSH and CDR2 LQKENI. The CDR3 loop is CASSRTGSDTEAFF. The CDR3 DNA reads as TGTGCCAGCTCAAGGACAGGGTCGGACACTGAAGCTTTCTTT.

The V call is TRBV2, the J call TRBJ1-5; D remains unclear. V was trimmed by 1 base and J by 3 bases, leaving 7 bases between them. CDR1 SNHLY and CDR2 FYNNEI come from the germline V gene. CDR3 length: 14 amino acids. The chain's CDR3 is CASSEGGVNQPQHF. CDR3 DNA sequence: TGTGCCAGCAGTGAAGGCGGGGTCAATCAGCCCCAGCATTTT.

V usage is TRBV10-3 and J usage is TRBJ1-1, with 9 nucleotides matching TRBD1. CDR1 ENHRY and CDR2 SYGVKD come from the germline V gene. The CDR3 is 13 amino acids. Unmatched junction bases numbered 4, after V lost 10 bases and J lost 1 base. The CDR3 loop is CASGQGSNTEAFF. Here the CDR3 DNA reads TGTGCCAGCGGACAGGGGTCGAACACTGAAGCTTTCTTT.

V and J are TRBV11-2 and TRBJ2-7, with D possibly matching TRBD1 (7 bases). Looked up from germline, CDR1 is SGHAT and CDR2 is FQNNGV. The CDR3 extends over 15 amino acids. Trimming removed 5 bases at V and 6 bases at J, with 20 bases between. The CDR3 sequence is CASSTIARQGGEQYF. CDR3 DNA: TGTGCCAGCAGCACCATAGCCCGACAGGGAGGCGAGCAGTACTTC.

The table lists this clone with a count of one. The rearrangement joins TRBV6-2 or TRBV6-3 to TRBJ2-1, with a tentative D call TRBD2 (5 bases). The CDR3 length is 15 residues. The V end was cut by 5 bases, the J end by 4 bases, with 15 bases between. Germline lookup yields CDR1 MNHEY and CDR2 SVGEGT. The CDR3 nucleotides are TGTGCCAGCAGTACCTCGGAGACGGGGTACAATGAGCAGTTCTTC. It specifies CASSTSETGYNEQFF.

V gene TRBV27 combines with J gene TRBJ1-2, with TRBD1 matching over 8 bases. J was trimmed by 4 bases and V by 6 bases; bases with no gene match: 7. This CDR3 contains 14 residues. Germline V gene data show CDR1 as MNHEY and CDR2 as SMNVEV (reference sequence). The CDR3 is CASSATGEGYGYTF. DNA for the CDR3: TGTGCCAGCAGCGCGACAGGGGAAGGCTATGGCTACACCTTC.

The DNA for the CDR3 is TGTGCCAGCAGCCCCATGACAGGGGATCAGCCCCAGCATTTT. Residues: CASSPMTGDQPQHF. This chain connects TRBV6-5 to TRBJ1-5, with TRBD1 matching 8 bases. The J segment lost 5 bases and the V segment lost 6 bases, leaving 6 bases of the junction unmatched. Germline V gene lookup returns CDR1 MNHEY and CDR2 SVGAGI. The CDR3 spans 14 residues.

This chain uses TRBV10-3 with TRBJ2-7; 9 positions agree with TRBD1. With V trimmed by 9 bases and J by 0 bases, 9 bases remained unmatched. Germline V gene lookup returns CDR1 ENHRY and CDR2 SYGVKD. The CDR3 extends over 15 amino acids. The CDR3 coding sequence is TGTGCCATAAGGACCGGGACAGGGAACTCCTACGAGCAGTACTTC. This gives the protein CAIRTGTGNSYEQYF.

This clone was recorded once. V usage is TRBV3-1 (or the pseudogene TRBV3-2) and J usage is TRBJ1-2, with unresolved D. V was pared by 4 bases and J by 0 bases, with 15 bases between. The CDR3 consists of 16 residues. Germline CDR1 reads LGHDT; CDR2 reads YNNKEL (reference sequence). CDR3 in DNA: TGTGCCAGCAGCCCATCACACAGCGGATCTAACTATGGCTACACCTTC. It encodes CASSPSHSGSNYGYTF.

The CDR3 here is CASSSRRLAGSSGANVLTF. The CDR3 DNA sequence: TGCGCCAGCAGCTCCCGCCGACTAGCGGGGAGCTCTGGGGCCAACGTCCTGACTTTC. The rearrangement joins TRBV5-1 to TRBJ2-6, with 11 bases that match TRBD2. Germline lookup yields CDR1 SGHRS and CDR2 YFSETQ. The CDR3 runs to 19 residues. The V gene end was trimmed by 3 bases and the J gene end by 0 bases; junction bases not matched to a gene: 8.

CDR3 nucleotides: TGTGCCAGCAGCTCCGGGACAGGGCGATTTAGCGACTATGGCTACACCTTC. Translating it yields CASSSGTGRFSDYGYTF. The rearrangement uses TRBV5-4 and TRBJ1-2; 9 bases align to TRBD1. Per the germline V gene, CDR1 is SGHNT and CDR2 is YYREEE (reference sequence). V trimming: 3 bases; J trimming: 3 bases; junction bases outside the gene matches: 12. The CDR3 length is 17 residues.

J is TRBJ1-5 and V is TRBV6-5; tentative D call: TRBD1 (5 bases). The CDR3 covers 14 residues. In germline, CDR1 is MNHEY, CDR2 SVGAGI. V was trimmed by 7 bases and J by 2 bases, leaving 12 bases between them. DNA of the CDR3: TGTGCCAGCATCCTCGGGGGAGGCAATCAGCCCCAGCATTTT. It yields the protein CASILGGGNQPQHF.

The chain recombines TRBV24-1 with TRBJ2-3, with no clear D. The CDR3 is made up of 13 amino acids. CDR1 is KGHDR and CDR2 is SFDVKD in the germline V gene. Trimming removed 5 bases at V and 3 bases at J, with 8 bases between. Here the CDR3 reads CATSAVYTDTQYF. The CDR3 DNA sequence: TGTGCCACCAGTGCTGTCTATACAGATACGCAGTATTTT.

The chain joins TRBV27 to TRBJ1-6; TRBD1 matches at 7 bases. V shed 5 bases, J shed 1 base, and the junction held 2 bases outside the gene matches. CDR3 length: 15 residues. Germline V CDR1 and CDR2: MNHEY, SMNVEV (reference sequence). The CDR3 DNA follows: TGTGCCAGCAGTAGACAGGGATCCTATAATTCACCCCTCCACTTT. It encodes CASSRQGSYNSPLHF.